Only one count was recorded for the clone carrying this TCR beta chain. Assay: immunoSEQ multiplex PCR; the TCRdb copy retains only in-frame clones and omits some. The sample shows about 120,000 clones, approximately 85% of them seen only once. The data were taken from a study of blood T cell repertoires in COVID-19. The CDR3 extends over 13 amino acids. Germline values: CDR1 SGHAT, CDR2 FQNNGV. The V end lost 1 base, the J end lost 1 base, and 4 bases lay between the germline ends. Source material: peripheral blood. V gene TRBV11-2 combines with J gene TRBJ1-2; D is uncertain. This TCR derives from an elderly man with acute or convalescent COVID-19. Here the CDR3 reads CASSLADNYGYTF. In nucleotides, the CDR3 is TGTGCCAGCAGCTTAGCAGATAACTATGGCTACACCTTC.